What follows describes a single TCR beta chain. The method was immunoSEQ multiplex PCR; TCRdb's version includes in-frame clones alone and lacks a portion of them. The sample lists about 270,000 clones, approximately 89% seen once, with roughly 2.8% in the top ten. The sample is drawn from a study of blood T cell repertoires in COVID-19. Participant ages covered roughly 18 to 89 years across about 25 US areas. Allocation to cohorts depended on clinical history reported by the participants. Within 2 weeks before study entry, exposed participants met a COVID-19 case. Trimming took off 3 bases at V and 2 bases at J, with 19 bases between the two ends. Germline lookup yields CDR1 SGHTA and CDR2 FQGTGA. There are 17 residues in the CDR3.

The sequenced sample was PBMCs or T cells enriched from blood (not recorded which). The chain couples TRBV7-3 to TRBJ2-5; TRBD1 is a possible D gene (6 bases). The receptor comes from a man in his forties who had been exposed to COVID-19. DNA for the CDR3: TGTGCCAGCAGCTTTTTCATCCCCGACGGACAGCAAGAGACCCAGTACTTC. The encoded protein is CASSFFIPDGQQETQYF.